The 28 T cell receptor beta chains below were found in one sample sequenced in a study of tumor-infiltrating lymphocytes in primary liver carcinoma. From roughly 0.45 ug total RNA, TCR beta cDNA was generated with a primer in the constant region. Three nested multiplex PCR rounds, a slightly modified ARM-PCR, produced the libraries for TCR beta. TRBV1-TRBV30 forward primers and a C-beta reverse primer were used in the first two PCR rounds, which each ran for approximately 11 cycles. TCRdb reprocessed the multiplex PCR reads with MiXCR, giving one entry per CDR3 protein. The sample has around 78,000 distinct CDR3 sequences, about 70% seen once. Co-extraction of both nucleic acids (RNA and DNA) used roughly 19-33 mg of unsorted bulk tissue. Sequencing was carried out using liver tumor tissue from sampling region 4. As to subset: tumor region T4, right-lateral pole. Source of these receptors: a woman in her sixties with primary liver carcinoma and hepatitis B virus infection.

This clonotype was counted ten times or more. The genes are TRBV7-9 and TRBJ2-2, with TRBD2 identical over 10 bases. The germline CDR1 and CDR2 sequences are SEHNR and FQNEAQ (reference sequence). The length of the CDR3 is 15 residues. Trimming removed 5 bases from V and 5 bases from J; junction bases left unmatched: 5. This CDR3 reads CASSPLAGATGELFF. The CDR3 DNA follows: TGTGCCAGCAGCCCCCTAGCGGGAGCGACCGGGGAGCTGTTTTTT.

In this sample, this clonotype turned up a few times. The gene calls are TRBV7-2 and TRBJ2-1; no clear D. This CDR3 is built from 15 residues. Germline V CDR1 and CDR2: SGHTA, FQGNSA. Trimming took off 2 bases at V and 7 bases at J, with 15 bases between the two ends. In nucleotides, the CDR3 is TGTGCCAGCAGCTTACTCCCCCCGCCGTCAAATGAGCAGTTCTTC. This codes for CASSLLPPPSNEQFF. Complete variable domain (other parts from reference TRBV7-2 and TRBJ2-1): GAGVSQSPSNKVTEKGKDVELRCDPISGHTALYWYRQSLGQGLEFLIYFQGNSAPDKSGLPSDRFSAERTGGSVSTLTIQRTQQEDSAVYLCASSLLPPPSNEQFFGPGTRLTVL.

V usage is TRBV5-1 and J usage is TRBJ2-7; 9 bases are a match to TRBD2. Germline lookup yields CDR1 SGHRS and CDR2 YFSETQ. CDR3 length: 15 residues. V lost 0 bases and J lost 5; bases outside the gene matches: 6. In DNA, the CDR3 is TGCGCCAGCAGCTTGGGCGCTAGCGGGAAGGACGAGCAGTACTTC. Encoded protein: CASSLGASGKDEQYF.

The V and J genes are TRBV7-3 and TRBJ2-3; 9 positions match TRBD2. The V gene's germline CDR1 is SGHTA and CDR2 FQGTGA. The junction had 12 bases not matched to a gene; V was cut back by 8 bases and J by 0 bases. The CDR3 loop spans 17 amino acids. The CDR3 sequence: CASGPRASGASTDTQYF. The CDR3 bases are TGTGCCAGCGGCCCTAGGGCTAGCGGGGCTAGCACAGATACGCAGTATTTT.

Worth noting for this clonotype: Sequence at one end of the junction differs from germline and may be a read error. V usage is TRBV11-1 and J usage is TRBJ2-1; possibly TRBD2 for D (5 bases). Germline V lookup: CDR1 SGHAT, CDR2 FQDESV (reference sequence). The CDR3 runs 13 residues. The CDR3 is CTSGLGTDNEQFF. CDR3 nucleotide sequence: TGTACCAGCGGCCTCGGCACGGATAATGAGCAGTTCTTC.

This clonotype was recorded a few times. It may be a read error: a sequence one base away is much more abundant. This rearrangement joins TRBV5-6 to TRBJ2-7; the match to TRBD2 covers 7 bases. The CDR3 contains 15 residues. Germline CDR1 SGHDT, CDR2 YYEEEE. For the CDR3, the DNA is TGTGCCAGCGGCTTGTTCTGGCGGGAGAGTGACGAGCAGTACTTC. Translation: CASGLFWRESDEQYF.

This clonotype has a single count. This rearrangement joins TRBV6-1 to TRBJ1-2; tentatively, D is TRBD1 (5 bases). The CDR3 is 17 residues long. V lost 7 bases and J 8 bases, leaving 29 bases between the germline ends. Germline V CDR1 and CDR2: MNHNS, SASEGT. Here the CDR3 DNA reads TGTGCCAGCACCACCGGGACTGGGGGATACTATGCTGGGGGCTACACCTTC. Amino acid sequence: CASTTGTGGYYAGGYTF.

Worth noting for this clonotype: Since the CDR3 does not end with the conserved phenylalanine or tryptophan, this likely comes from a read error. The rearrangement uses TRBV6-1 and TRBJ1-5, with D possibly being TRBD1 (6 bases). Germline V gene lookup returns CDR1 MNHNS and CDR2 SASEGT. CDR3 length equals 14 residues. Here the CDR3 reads CASGERQGYQLQHL. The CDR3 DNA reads TGTGCCAGCGGTGAAAGGCAGGGGTATCAGCTCCAGCATCTT.

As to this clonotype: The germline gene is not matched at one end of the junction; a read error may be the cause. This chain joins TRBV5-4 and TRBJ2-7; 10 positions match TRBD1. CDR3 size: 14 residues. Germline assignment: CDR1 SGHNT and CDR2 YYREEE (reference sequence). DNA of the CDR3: TGTGCCAGCAGTTATGGGACAGGGGACTACAAGCAGCATTTC. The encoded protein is CASSYGTGDYKQHF.

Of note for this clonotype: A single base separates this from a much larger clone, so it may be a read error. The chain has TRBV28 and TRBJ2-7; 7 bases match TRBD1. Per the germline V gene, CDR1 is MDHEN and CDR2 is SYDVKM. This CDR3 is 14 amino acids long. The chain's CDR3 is CDSLPGDRVYEQYF. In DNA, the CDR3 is TGTGACAGCCTACCCGGGGACAGAGTCTACGAGCAGTACTTC.

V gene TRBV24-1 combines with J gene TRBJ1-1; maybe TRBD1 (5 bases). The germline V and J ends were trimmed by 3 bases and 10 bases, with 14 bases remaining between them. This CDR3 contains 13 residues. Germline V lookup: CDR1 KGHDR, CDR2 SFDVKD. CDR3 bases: TGTGCCACCAGTGATGGCCGGACAAGCAGAGCTTTCTTT. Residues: CATSDGRTSRAFF.

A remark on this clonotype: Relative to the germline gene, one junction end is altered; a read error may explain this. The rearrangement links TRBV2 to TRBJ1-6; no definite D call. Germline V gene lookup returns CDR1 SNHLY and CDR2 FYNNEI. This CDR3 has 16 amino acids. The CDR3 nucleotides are TGTGCCATCAGTGAAGCGCTTGCAGGCGGAAATTCACCCCTCCACTTT. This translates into CAISEALAGGNSPLHF.

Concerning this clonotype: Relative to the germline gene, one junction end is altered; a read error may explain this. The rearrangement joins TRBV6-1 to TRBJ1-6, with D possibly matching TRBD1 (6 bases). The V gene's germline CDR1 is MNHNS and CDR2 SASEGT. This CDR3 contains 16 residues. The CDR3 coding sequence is TGTGTCAGCAGTCCTTCGGACAGTGAAGGCAATTCACCCCTCCACTTT. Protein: CVSSPSDSEGNSPLHF.

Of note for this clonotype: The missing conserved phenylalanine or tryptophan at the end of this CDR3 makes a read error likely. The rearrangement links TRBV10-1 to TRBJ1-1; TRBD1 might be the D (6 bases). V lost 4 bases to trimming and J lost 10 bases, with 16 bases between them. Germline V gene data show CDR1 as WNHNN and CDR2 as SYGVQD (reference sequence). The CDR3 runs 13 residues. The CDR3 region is CASSVGQLSGAFS. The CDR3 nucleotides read TGCGCCAGCAGTGTTGGACAGCTTAGTGGAGCTTTCTCT.

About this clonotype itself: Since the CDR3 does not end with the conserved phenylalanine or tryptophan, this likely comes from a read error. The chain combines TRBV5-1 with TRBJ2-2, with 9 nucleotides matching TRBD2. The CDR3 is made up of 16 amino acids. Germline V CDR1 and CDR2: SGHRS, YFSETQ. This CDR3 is CANSKLAGSNTGELFL. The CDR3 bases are TGCGCCAACAGCAAACTAGCGGGTTCGAACACCGGGGAGCTGTTTTTA.

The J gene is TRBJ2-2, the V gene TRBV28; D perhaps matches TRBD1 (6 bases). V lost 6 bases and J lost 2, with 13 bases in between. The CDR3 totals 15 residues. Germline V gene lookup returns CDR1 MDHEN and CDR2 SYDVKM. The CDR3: CASRRTESNTGELFF. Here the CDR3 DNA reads TGTGCCAGCAGGCGGACAGAGAGTAACACCGGGGAGCTGTTTTTT.

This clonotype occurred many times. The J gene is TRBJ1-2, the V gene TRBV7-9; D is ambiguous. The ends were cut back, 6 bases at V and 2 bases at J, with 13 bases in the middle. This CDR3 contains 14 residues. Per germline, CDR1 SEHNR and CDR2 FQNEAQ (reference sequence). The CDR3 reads CASRLNSGNYGYTF. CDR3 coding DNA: TGTGCCAGCAGGTTGAATTCAGGCAACTATGGCTACACCTTC.

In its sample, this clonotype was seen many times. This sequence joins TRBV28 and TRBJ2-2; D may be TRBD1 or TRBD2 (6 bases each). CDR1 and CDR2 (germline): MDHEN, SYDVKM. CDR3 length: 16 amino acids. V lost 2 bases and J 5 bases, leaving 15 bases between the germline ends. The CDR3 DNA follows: TGTGCCAGCAGTTTAACCCCCGGGGGCCGGACCGGGGAGCTGTTTTTT. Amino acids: CASSLTPGGRTGELFF.

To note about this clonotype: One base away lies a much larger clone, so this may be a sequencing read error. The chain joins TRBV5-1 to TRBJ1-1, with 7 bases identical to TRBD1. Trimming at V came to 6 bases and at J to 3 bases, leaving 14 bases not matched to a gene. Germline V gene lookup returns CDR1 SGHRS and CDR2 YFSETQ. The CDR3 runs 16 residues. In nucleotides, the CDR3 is TGCGCCAGCAACCCCAGGGGGTTGGGGATGTACACTGAAGCTTTCTTT. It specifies CASNPRGLGMYTEAFF.

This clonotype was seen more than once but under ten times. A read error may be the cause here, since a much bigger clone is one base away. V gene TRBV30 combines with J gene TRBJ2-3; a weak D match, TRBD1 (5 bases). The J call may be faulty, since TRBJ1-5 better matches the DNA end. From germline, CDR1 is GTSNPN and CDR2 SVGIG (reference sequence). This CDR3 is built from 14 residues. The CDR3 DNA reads TGTGCCTGGAGTAAGGGACTAGCGTCAGATACGCAGCATTTT. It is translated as CAWSKGLASDTQHF.

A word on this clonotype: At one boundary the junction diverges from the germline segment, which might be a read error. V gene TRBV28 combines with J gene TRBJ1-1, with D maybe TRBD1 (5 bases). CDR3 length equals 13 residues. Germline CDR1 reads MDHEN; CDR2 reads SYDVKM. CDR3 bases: TGTGCCAGCAGTTTCCAGGGTTTCACTGAAGCTTCCTTT. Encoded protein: CASSFQGFTEASF.

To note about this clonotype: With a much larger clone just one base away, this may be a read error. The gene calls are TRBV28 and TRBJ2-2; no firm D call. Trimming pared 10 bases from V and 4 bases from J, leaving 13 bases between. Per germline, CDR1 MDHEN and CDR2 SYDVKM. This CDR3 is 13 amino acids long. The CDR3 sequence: CANRWTGTGELFF. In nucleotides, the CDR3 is TGTGCCAACAGATGGACGGGCACCGGGGAGCTGTTTTTT.

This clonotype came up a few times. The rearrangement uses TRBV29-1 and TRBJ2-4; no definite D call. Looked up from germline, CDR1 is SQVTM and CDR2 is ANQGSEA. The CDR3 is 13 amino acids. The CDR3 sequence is CGAEKDGKNIQYF. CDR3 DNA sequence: TGCGGCGCTGAAAAGGACGGGAAAAACATTCAGTACTTC. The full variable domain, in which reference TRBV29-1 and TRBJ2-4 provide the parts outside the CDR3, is SAVISQKPSRDICQRGTSLTIQCQVDSQVTMMFWYRQQPGQSLTLIATANQGSEATYESGFVIDKFPISRPNLTFSTLTVSNMSPEDSSIYLCGAEKDGKNIQYFGAGTRLSVL.

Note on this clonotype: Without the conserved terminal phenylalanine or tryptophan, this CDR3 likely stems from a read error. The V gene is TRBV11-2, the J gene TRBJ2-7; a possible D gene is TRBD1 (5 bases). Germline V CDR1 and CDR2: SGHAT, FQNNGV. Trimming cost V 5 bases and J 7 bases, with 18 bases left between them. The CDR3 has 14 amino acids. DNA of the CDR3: TGTGCCAGCAGCCCCCCTTCAGGGTCTAGGGAGCAGTACCTC. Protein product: CASSPPSGSREQYL.

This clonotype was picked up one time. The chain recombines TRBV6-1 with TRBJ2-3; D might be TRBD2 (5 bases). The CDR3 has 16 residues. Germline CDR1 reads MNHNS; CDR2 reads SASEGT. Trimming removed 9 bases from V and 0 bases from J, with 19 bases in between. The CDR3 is CASTKVSGQSTDTQYF. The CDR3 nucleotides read TGTGCCAGTACCAAGGTGAGCGGCCAAAGCACAGATACGCAGTATTTT.

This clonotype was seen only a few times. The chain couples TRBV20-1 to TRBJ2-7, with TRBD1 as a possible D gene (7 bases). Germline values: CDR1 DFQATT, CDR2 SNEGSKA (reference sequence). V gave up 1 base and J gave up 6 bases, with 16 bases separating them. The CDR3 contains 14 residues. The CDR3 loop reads CSARGGTGTVEQYF. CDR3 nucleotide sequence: TGCAGTGCTAGAGGGGGGACTGGGACAGTCGAGCAGTACTTC.

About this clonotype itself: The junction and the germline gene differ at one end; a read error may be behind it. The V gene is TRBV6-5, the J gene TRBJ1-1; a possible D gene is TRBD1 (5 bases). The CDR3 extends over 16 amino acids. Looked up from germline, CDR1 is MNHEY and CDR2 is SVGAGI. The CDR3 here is CASRGLRLGVNTEASF. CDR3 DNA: TGTGCCAGCAGGGGACTACGTCTAGGGGTGAACACTGAAGCTTCCTTT.

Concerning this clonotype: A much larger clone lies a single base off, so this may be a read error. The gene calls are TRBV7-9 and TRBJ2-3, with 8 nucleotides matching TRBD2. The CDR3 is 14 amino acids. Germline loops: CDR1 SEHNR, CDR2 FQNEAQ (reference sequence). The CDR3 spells CANSPSGSTDTQYF. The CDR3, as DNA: TGTGCCAACAGCCCTAGCGGGAGCACAGATACGCAGTATTTT.